What follows are 28 T cell receptor beta chains derived from one specimen sequenced in a study of T cells in Graves' hyperthyroidism and ophthalmopathy (dated by TCRdb to the late 2010s). Library creation used multiplex PCR. TCRdb lists the instrument as Illumina HiSeq 2000. The TCR beta CDR3 regions were amplified from the RNA transcripts. For the first round of RT-PCR on the TCR CDR3, the HTBI primer set was used together with the Qiagen OneStep RT-PCR kit. TCRdb reran the public reads through fastp at Q25 and MiXCR, keeping productive beta chains. Every CDR3 protein is listed once, alongside the most common genes and DNA of its rows. Across this sample there are some 400,000 distinct CDR3 sequences, with approximately 15% seen only once. The ten largest clonotypes hold approximately 10% of the sample. The specimen was blood. The receptor set was obtained from a woman aged 55 to 70 with Graves' hyperthyroidism.

This clonotype was seen once. The chain combines TRBV6-2 or TRBV6-3 with TRBJ2-1; TRBD2 might be the D (6 bases). Germline loops: CDR1 MNHEY, CDR2 SVGEGT. The CDR3 is made up of 16 amino acids. The V end lost 6 bases, the J end lost 6 bases, and 21 bases lay between the germline ends. This chain's CDR3 is CASSTPTSKRGNEQFF. The CDR3 bases are TGTGCCAGCAGCACGCCAACTAGCAAACGAGGCAATGAGCAGTTCTTC.

This clonotype turned up a few times. This chain uses TRBV30 with TRBJ1-1, with a tentative D call TRBD1 (5 bases). This CDR3 comprises 13 residues. The V end was cut by 2 bases, the J end by 5 bases, with 12 bases between. CDR1 and CDR2 (germline): GTSNPN, SVGIG (reference sequence). CDR3 sequence reads: CAWSLGGETEAFF. The DNA for the CDR3 is TGTGCCTGGAGTCTGGGGGGAGAGACTGAAGCTTTCTTT.

This clonotype was counted many times. The chain joins TRBV12-3 or TRBV12-4 to TRBJ2-1, with a tentative D call TRBD2 (5 bases). This CDR3 comprises 14 residues. V lost 7 bases and J lost 13, with 23 bases in between. The CDR3 sequence is CASTLMSAARFQFF. For the CDR3, the DNA is TGTGCCAGCACCTTAATGTCAGCGGCCAGATTCCAGTTCTTC.

This clonotype was counted ten times or more. The chain links TRBV7-2 to TRBJ2-3; 12 bases align to TRBD2. Germline V gene lookup returns CDR1 SGHTA and CDR2 FQGNSA. The CDR3 is made up of 20 amino acids. J was trimmed by 3 bases and V by 5 bases; bases with no gene match: 18. The CDR3 spells CASSVQTSGSTGFVTDTQYF. As DNA, the CDR3 is TGTGCCAGCAGCGTCCAGACTAGCGGGAGTACGGGGTTTGTGACAGATACGCAGTATTTT.

As to this clonotype: Since a much larger clone is just one base distant, this may be a read error. This rearrangement joins TRBV3-1 to TRBJ2-3; 12 bases match TRBD2. The V gene end was trimmed by 1 base and the J gene end by 4 bases; junction bases not matched to a gene: 12. Germline CDR1 and CDR2: LGHDT and YNNKEL (reference sequence). This CDR3 has 19 amino acids. The CDR3 nucleotides read TGTGCCAGCAGCCAAGGTATTCCGGGACTAGCGGGCAGCGCAGATACGCAGTATTTT. Its protein product is CASSQGIPGLAGSADTQYF.

This clonotype was picked up many times. This chain uses TRBV24-1 with TRBJ2-5, with D possibly being TRBD2 (6 bases). This CDR3 comprises 14 residues. Germline V gives CDR1 KGHDR, CDR2 SFDVKD. Deletions cut 1 base from V and 5 bases from J, with 10 bases between. As DNA, the CDR3 is TGTGCCACCAGTGATTTAACTAGCACGGAGACCCAGTACTTC. It yields the protein CATSDLTSTETQYF.

The J gene is TRBJ1-6, the V gene TRBV5-5, with unresolved D. CDR1 is SGHKS and CDR2 is YYEKEE in the germline V gene (reference sequence). CDR3 length: 15 residues. V shed 0 bases and J shed 7 bases, with 11 bases lying between them. DNA for the CDR3: TGTGCCAGCAGCTTGGGGGAGAACTCCAATTCACCCCTCCACTTT. Translating it yields CASSLGENSNSPLHF. Complete variable domain (other parts from reference TRBV5-5 and TRBJ1-6): DAGVTQSPTHLIKTRGQQVTLRCSPISGHKSVSWYQQVLGQGPQFIFQYYEKEERGRGNFPDRFSARQFPNYSSELNVNALLLGDSALYLCASSLGENSNSPLHFGNGTRLTVT.

This clonotype was found many times. V gene TRBV5-1 combines with J gene TRBJ2-1; no clear D. The CDR3 runs 13 residues. The germline gives CDR1 SGHRS, CDR2 YFSETQ. Trimming cost V 0 bases and J 2 bases, with 3 bases left between them. The CDR3, as DNA: TGCGCCAGCAGCTTGGACCCCTACAATGAGCAGTTCTTC. Translating gives CASSLDPYNEQFF.

In its sample, this clonotype was seen many times. DNA for the CDR3: TGCAGTGCTCGTAGAGATCGGGGCGGGCGGGGAAACTATGGCTACACCTTC. This gives the protein CSARRDRGGRGNYGYTF. The rearrangement uses TRBV20-1 and TRBJ1-2; maybe TRBD1 (5 bases). V lost 5 bases and J lost 2, with 24 bases in between. CDR1 DFQATT and CDR2 SNEGSKA come from the germline V gene (reference sequence). The CDR3 loop spans 17 amino acids.

The rearrangement links TRBV15 to TRBJ2-1; D gene uncertain. V dropped 0 bases and J dropped 5 bases, with 8 bases sitting between them. The CDR3 spans 14 residues. The V gene's germline CDR1 is LNHNV and CDR2 YYDKDF (reference sequence). DNA of the CDR3: TGTGCCACCAGCAGAGACCTTATGGACAATGAGCAGTTCTTC. Translated: CATSRDLMDNEQFF.

This clonotype was recorded a few times. The genes are TRBV20-1 and TRBJ2-7; TRBD2 matches at 10 bases. The junction had 10 bases not matched to a gene; V was cut back by 2 bases and J by 3 bases. The CDR3 is 16 amino acids. CDR1 and CDR2 from the germline V gene are DFQATT and SNEGSKA (reference sequence). CDR3 in DNA: TGCAGTGCTAGATGGGCTAGCGGGAGCTTCCTCTACGAGCAGTACTTC. Protein: CSARWASGSFLYEQYF.

This chain connects TRBV12-3 or TRBV12-4 to TRBJ2-1, with 10 positions matching TRBD2. CDR3 length: 20 amino acids. Trimming at V came to 8 bases and at J to 6 bases, leaving 25 bases not matched to a gene. DNA for the CDR3: TGTGCCAGCTCACCCACTCTCCTATCTAGCGGGAGTATGGATTCCAATGAGCAGTTCTTC. Amino acid sequence: CASSPTLLSSGSMDSNEQFF.

This clonotype was counted only a few times. Being one base from a much bigger clone, this may be a read error. The CDR3 spells CVSSQGGTGLETQYF. In DNA form, the CDR3 reads TGTGTCAGCAGCCAAGGAGGGACAGGGTTAGAGACCCAGTACTTC. The rearrangement uses TRBV14 and TRBJ2-5; the match to TRBD1 covers 9 bases. Germline V gene data show CDR1 as SGHDN and CDR2 as FVKESK. This CDR3 is 15 amino acids long.

This clonotype was counted many times. The V and J genes are TRBV2 and TRBJ1-6, with 7 bases that match TRBD1. This CDR3 is built from 14 residues. Germline CDR1 and CDR2: SNHLY and FYNNEI. V lost 2 bases, J lost 10 bases, and 5 bases stayed unmatched. CDR3 nucleotide sequence: TGTGCCAGCAGTGAAACAGGGGTAGGCTCACCCCTCCACTTT. Its translation: CASSETGVGSPLHF.

Worth noting for this clonotype: This may come from a read error, since a much larger clone is one base off. This chain links TRBV4-2 with TRBJ2-7, with 9 bases that match TRBD2. CDR1 is LGHNA, CDR2 YNFKEQ, per germline. This CDR3 contains 16 residues. V was clipped by 0 bases and J by 2 bases; unmatched bases: 5. The CDR3, as DNA: TGTGCCAGCAGCCAAGATCCCCTAGCGGGAACCTACGAGCAGTACTTC. Protein product: CASSQDPLAGTYEQYF.

This clonotype was observed a handful of times. This sequence joins TRBV11-3 and TRBJ2-2; 10 nucleotides agree with TRBD2. V was pared by 3 bases and J by 3 bases, with 4 bases of the junction left unmatched. This CDR3 region has 16 residues. Germline CDR1 SGHNT, CDR2 YENEEA. The CDR3 DNA reads as TGTGCCAGCAGCTTTGGACTAGCGGAGCACACCGGGGAGCTGTTTTTT. Protein sequence: CASSFGLAEHTGELFF.

The sample holds many counts of this clonotype. This chain links TRBV12-3 or TRBV12-4 with TRBJ1-1; a possible D gene is TRBD1 (6 bases). The CDR3 is 12 amino acids. The V end was cut by 5 bases, the J end by 8 bases, with 12 bases between. The CDR3 DNA reads TGTGCCAGCAGTCCCGCGGGGGCCGAAGCTTTCTTT. Translated: CASSPAGAEAFF.

This chain links TRBV12-3 or TRBV12-4 with TRBJ2-5; 11 nucleotides agree with TRBD1. The CDR3 is made up of 14 amino acids. V lost 8 bases to trimming and J lost 4 bases; unmatched junction nucleotides: 6. CDR3 sequence (DNA): TGTGCCAGCGGACTGGACAGGGGGCTAGAGACCCAGTACTTC. Translating gives CASGLDRGLETQYF.

As concerns this clonotype: Since a much larger clone is just one base distant, this may be a read error. V is TRBV20-1 and J is TRBJ2-3; TRBD2 matches 7 bases. The germline gives CDR1 DFQATT, CDR2 SNEGSKA (reference sequence). J lost 3 bases, V lost 6 bases, and 15 bases had no gene match. This CDR3 is built from 16 residues. CDR3 nucleotide sequence: TGCAGTGCCCAGTGGTCAGCGGGATCCCCTACAGATACGCAGTATTTT. It codes for CSAQWSAGSPTDTQYF.

This clonotype occurred many times. J is TRBJ2-7 and V is TRBV6-1, with 7 bases aligning to TRBD2. There are 13 residues in the CDR3. Germline-derived CDR1 and CDR2 are MNHNS and SASEGT. The V and J ends lost 5 bases and 5 bases, in that order; junction bases with no gene match: 6. DNA of the CDR3: TGTGCCAGCAGTCGGACTAGTTCCCACGAGCAGTACTTC. This sequence encodes CASSRTSSHEQYF.

This clonotype was observed many times. CDR3 residues: CSAVTPYSGNTIYF. The CDR3 DNA sequence: TGCAGTGCTGTGACTCCTTACTCTGGAAACACCATATATTTT. The V gene is TRBV20-1, the J gene TRBJ1-3; D is unclear. Germline CDR1 reads DFQATT; CDR2 reads SNEGSKA (reference sequence). The V end was cut by 5 bases, the J end by 0 bases, with 11 bases between. This CDR3 has 14 residues.

There are a few counts of this clonotype. The gene calls are TRBV24-1 and TRBJ2-7; no firm D call. Trimming left V 6 bases short and J 7 bases short, with 18 bases between. CDR1 KGHDR and CDR2 SFDVKD come from the germline V gene. This CDR3 contains 14 residues. DNA for the CDR3: TGTGCCACCAGTCCCAGAGAGGACCACCGGGAGCAGTACTTC. Amino acids: CATSPREDHREQYF.

This clonotype was picked up many times. This rearrangement joins TRBV29-1 to TRBJ2-1; TRBD2 matches at 11 bases. Losses at the gene ends were 5 bases for V and 0 bases for J; bases not matched to a gene: 9. Germline assignment: CDR1 SQVTM and CDR2 ANQGSEA. The CDR3 consists of 17 residues. CDR3 residues: CSVIRGLAGFSYNEQFF. In DNA form, the CDR3 reads TGCAGCGTTATCCGTGGACTAGCGGGCTTCTCCTACAATGAGCAGTTCTTC.

In its sample, this clonotype was seen many times. This rearrangement joins TRBV20-1 to TRBJ2-3, with 7 nucleotides matching TRBD2. The CDR3 spans 14 residues. The J segment lost 2 bases and the V segment lost 6 bases, leaving 8 bases of the junction unmatched. Germline V gene lookup returns CDR1 DFQATT and CDR2 SNEGSKA (reference sequence). The CDR3 nucleotides read TGCAGTGCAACTCTAGCGGAAAACACAGATACGCAGTATTTT. Protein product: CSATLAENTDTQYF.

This clonotype was counted at least ten times. V gene TRBV20-1 combines with J gene TRBJ2-5; 11 bases are shared with TRBD1. The trim removed 5 bases at V and 5 bases at J, leaving 4 bases unmatched. The CDR3 runs 13 residues. Germline V CDR1 and CDR2: DFQATT, SNEGSKA (reference sequence). CDR3 bases: TGCAGTGCTGAGGACAGGGGGCGGGAGACCCAGTACTTC. Its protein is CSAEDRGRETQYF.

This clonotype was detected only a few times. The CDR3 loop is CASSSQWPGGSASGRREQYF. The CDR3 coding sequence is TGTGCCAGTAGTTCGCAGTGGCCCGGGGGTTCCGCGAGCGGGAGACGCGAGCAGTACTTC. This chain joins TRBV19 and TRBJ2-7, with 8 bases matching TRBD2. The germline V gene encodes CDR1 LNHDA and CDR2 SQIVND (reference sequence). This CDR3 contains 20 residues. V lost 5 bases and J lost 6; bases outside the gene matches: 27.

This clonotype came up a few times. This sequence may be a read error, since a much larger clone differs from it by one base. The chain couples TRBV28 to TRBJ2-7, with no clear D. The CDR3 loop spans 14 amino acids. Germline CDR1 MDHEN, CDR2 SYDVKM. The V gene lost 2 bases and the J gene lost 0 bases, with 8 bases spanning the gap. The CDR3 here is CASSLVTDSYEQYF. The CDR3 DNA follows: TGTGCCAGCAGTTTAGTTACAGACTCCTACGAGCAGTACTTC.

This clonotype appeared a single time. One end of the junction fails to match germline, which may point to a read error. The chain uses TRBV7-9 and TRBJ2-3, with D hard to call. Germline V gives CDR1 SEHNR, CDR2 FQNEAQ (reference sequence). The CDR3 length is 11 residues. CDR3 DNA: TGTGCCAGCAGCCCCGCCGATATGCAGTATTTT. It yields the protein CASSPADMQYF.